The rows below give T cell receptor beta chains drawn from one sample of a study of control samples from healthy donors and cancer patients. Assay used: immunoSEQ multiplex PCR; TCRdb lists only in-frame clones, some missing. The sample has approximately 150,000 clones, 80% to 90% seen once. Sample: blood. Source of these receptors: a man aged 18 to 29 in good health. CDR3s leave out the opening cysteine and the closing phenylalanine or tryptophan. The D gene is left open where the match is weak.

cdr3_aa	j_call	v_call	d_call
AWSAPGLAGGGEETQY	TRBJ2-5	TRBV30	TRBD2
ASSPLAGGPADTQY	TRBJ2-3	TRBV7-2	TRBD2
ASSSRRANSYNSPLH	TRBJ1-6	TRBV7-3	.
ASSYSGHQETQY	TRBJ2-5	TRBV27	.
ASSWTGTGGYEQY	TRBJ2-7	TRBV5-1	TRBD1
ASSIDGHSGNTIY	TRBJ1-3	TRBV19	.
ASSPPAGNTGELF	TRBJ2-2	TRBV9	.
ASSSITSGSAYNEQF	TRBJ2-1	TRBV5-1	TRBD2
ASSKDANRWPLEETQY	TRBJ2-5	TRBV21-1	.
ASSVGGAGYEQY	TRBJ2-7	TRBV9	.
ASSSKNQPQH	TRBJ1-5	TRBV28	.
ASSQGLRGGQNEQF	TRBJ2-1	TRBV4-1	TRBD2
ASSLGGVGELF	TRBJ2-2	TRBV5-6	.
ASSLVLEGGTEAF	TRBJ1-1	TRBV5-5	.
ASSSFGAQETQY	TRBJ2-5	TRBV6-5	.
ASSYTTTYEQY	TRBJ2-7	TRBV6-2/TRBV6-3	.
ASSFREQY	TRBJ2-7	TRBV27	.
ASSPGVGDGQF	TRBJ2-1	TRBV5-1	.
ASSGGEAYNEQF	TRBJ2-1	TRBV2	.
ASSLAHLTANYGYT	TRBJ1-2	TRBV7-2	.
ASSVSADEQF	TRBJ2-1	TRBV9	.
ASQGDRGTGNTIY	TRBJ1-3	TRBV7-9	TRBD1
ASSLRRDWDYGYT	TRBJ1-2	TRBV28	.